This TCR beta chain emerged from a study of vaccination effects on CD4 cells after COVID-19. Generated by immunoSEQ multiplex PCR, the TCRdb table keeps only in-frame clones and is missing some. Found here are some 25,000 clones, 77% of them singletons; the top ten hold roughly 20%. Before any sequencing was done, the ViraFEST assay used viral peptide pools to expand antigen-specific CD4+ T cells. Culture proceeded for approximately nine days, and CD4+ T cells were then isolated. Vaccination of participants consisted of two doses of either the BNT162b2 or mRNA-1273 vaccine. Previously uninfected by SARS-CoV-2, the vaccine recipients also showed negative nucleocapsid antibodies. A few million PBMC per well received 10 IU/ml IL-2 and 8 to 10 ug/ml peptides in culture. The CDR3 spans 13 residues. The germline V and J ends were trimmed by 4 bases and 2 bases, with 8 bases remaining between them. Germline-derived CDR1 and CDR2 are SGHNT and YYREEE (reference sequence).

Note on this clone: Its antigen is still unknown.

This receptor was identified in a human donor who received a COVID-19 vaccine. This chain connects TRBV5-4 to TRBJ2-3; the D is unclear. Sequences were derived from CD4+ T cells from PBMCs cultured with HCoV-NL63 spike peptides, sampled after COVID-19 vaccination. The CDR3 DNA reads as TGTGCCAGCAGCCAAATGCCCACAGATACGCAGTATTTT. It yields the protein CASSQMPTDTQYF.